The present T cell receptor (beta chain) was sequenced within a study of T cell clonotyping in hematopoietic cell transplantation. Note on this clone: The antigen remains unidentified.

Study-level findings and limits: Recipient TCR diversity dropped after transplant; expanded clonotypes rose from day 30 to 180.

TCRdb's table, derived via immunoSEQ multiplex PCR, lists solely in-frame clones and lacks some. This sample has some 15,000 clones, with roughly 88% found just once. Sequencing input: peripheral blood mononuclear cells. This TCR derives from a man aged 50-60 years in good health. Some clones in this sample may be carry-over from other donors' samples.

The CDR3 region is CASSRTDRGGSPLHF. CDR3 DNA sequence: TGCGCCAGCAGCCGTACAGACAGGGGTGGCTCACCCCTCCACTTT. The J gene is TRBJ1-6, the V gene TRBV5-1; TRBD1 matches 8 bases. V trimming: 4 bases; J trimming: 10 bases; junction bases outside the gene matches: 10. Germline assignment: CDR1 SGHRS and CDR2 YFSETQ. This CDR3 is 15 amino acids long.